This T cell receptor beta chain was profiled in a study of CD8+ T cells in alopecia areata. Study outcomes and limitations: Affected lesional scalp, above all in alopecia totalis/universalis, was more clonal than normal scalp. Scalp samples also yield sequences of resident alphabeta T cells from normal skin.

Described treatment: oral pan-JAK inhibitor, 5-10 mg twice daily. Points on this clone: Its antigen is not known.

Reverse transcription of extracted RNA yielded cDNA, which provided the sequencing template. Sequencing was performed with immunoSEQ multiplex PCR; in TCRdb, only in-frame clones are kept and a portion is missing. The sample lists around 270,000 clones; 58% were seen once. The length of the CDR3 is 15 residues. Trimming removed 0 bases at V and 4 bases at J, with 10 bases between. In germline, CDR1 is SGHRS, CDR2 YFSETQ. The chain has TRBV5-1 and TRBJ1-4, with TRBD1 as a possible D gene (5 bases). This receptor was taken from a human donor with alopecia areata. Here the sequenced sample was CD4+ T cells sorted from blood, taken at week 24, from a patient treated with tofacitinib. The CDR3 coding sequence is TGCGCCAGCAGCTTGGCCGGGGGATATAATGAAAAACTGTTTTTT. As protein: CASSLAGGYNEKLFF.